The present T cell receptor beta chain was sequenced within a study of breast tumors, draining lymph nodes, adjacent tissues. Study conclusions and caveats: Data only fit, rather than demonstrated, lymph node origin of most tumor T cells.

MiXCR, run by TCRdb on the multiplex PCR reads, gives a single entry per CDR3 protein. The repertoire consists of 160,000 or so distinct CDR3 sequences, with 33% occurring once and the leading ten covering roughly 3.8%. A remark on this clonotype: Its antigen is unknown. Because the CDR3 is missing its conserved closing phenylalanine or tryptophan, this is likely a read error.

CDR1 and CDR2 (germline): SQVTM, ANQGSEA. The CDR3 length is 14 residues. Trimming removed 7 bases from V and 0 bases from J, with 13 bases in between. The lymph nodes were axillary draining lymph nodes from breast cancer patients. V is TRBV29-1 and J is TRBJ2-1; maybe TRBD2 (5 bases). Sequenced material: axillary lymph node tissue. The sequence was obtained from a female donor with breast cancer. Some clones in this sample may be carry-over from other donors' samples. The chain's CDR3 is CSASDWSSYNEQFR. CDR3 nucleotides: TGCAGCGCCTCGGACTGGAGCTCCTACAATGAGCAGTTCAGA.